A single sample is the source of the 6 T cell receptor beta chains below, sequenced in a study of T-cell memory formation after mild COVID-19. MiXCR, applied by TCRdb to the 5' RACE reads, yields one record per CDR3 protein. The repertoire holds 350,000 to 500,000 distinct CDR3 sequences, under 25% seen once, with roughly 14% in the top ten. The specimen sequenced was PBMCs or a T cell subset sorted from them (not recorded which). The source of these receptors is an adult woman who had mild COVID-19 (a few samples of this study predate the infection). Cell type and time point are not known.

The V call is TRBV6-5, the J call TRBJ2-1; 7 bases are shared with TRBD2. The germline CDR1 and CDR2 sequences are MNHEY and SVGAGI. V lost 0 bases and J lost 6; bases outside the gene matches: 5. The CDR3 totals 15 residues. The CDR3 DNA sequence: TGTGCCAGCAGTTACTCCCGGGAGGTAGGCAATGAGCAGTTCTTC. Translating gives CASSYSREVGNEQFF.

The chain links TRBV29-1 to TRBJ2-1, with 13 bases identical to TRBD2. CDR1 and CDR2 from the germline V gene are SQVTM and ANQGSEA. Losses at the gene ends were 2 bases for V and 5 bases for J; bases not matched to a gene: 12. CDR3 length: 18 amino acids. In nucleotides, the CDR3 is TGCAGCGTTGAAAAGTTTACCGGGACTAGCGGGACCCACAATGAGCAGTTCTTC. This sequence encodes CSVEKFTGTSGTHNEQFF.

This sequence joins TRBV7-9 and TRBJ1-3; D is uncertain. The CDR3 totals 16 residues. Per germline, CDR1 SEHNR and CDR2 FQNEAQ (reference sequence). V lost 4 bases to trimming and J lost 0 bases, with 13 bases between them. CDR3 in amino acids: CASSSGPGFSGNTIYF. DNA for the CDR3: TGTGCCAGCAGCTCCGGGCCCGGGTTCTCTGGAAACACCATATATTTT.

CDR3 amino acids: CSVGDFAGELFF. The CDR3 bases are TGCAGCGTTGGGGACTTTGCCGGGGAGCTGTTTTTT. The rearrangement links TRBV29-1 to TRBJ2-2, with D perhaps TRBD2 (6 bases). CDR1 and CDR2 from the germline V gene are SQVTM and ANQGSEA. Trimming cost V 4 bases and J 6 bases, with 9 bases left between them. The CDR3 sequence is 12 residues long.

This chain joins TRBV7-9 and TRBJ2-1; 9 bases are shared with TRBD2. Per the germline V gene, CDR1 is SEHNR and CDR2 is FQNEAQ (reference sequence). V was pared by 4 bases and J by 0 bases, with 16 bases of the junction left unmatched. The CDR3 has 20 residues. The CDR3: CASSSPLISGSYGSYNEQFF. CDR3 DNA sequence: TGTGCCAGCAGCTCGCCCCTCATTAGCGGGAGCTACGGCTCCTACAATGAGCAGTTCTTC. Supplemented by reference TRBV7-9 and TRBJ2-1, the full variable domain reads DTGVSQNPRHKITKRGQNVTFRCDPISEHNRLYWYRQTLGQGPEFLTYFQNEAQLEKSRLLSDRFSAERPKGSFSTLEIQRTEQGDSAMYLCASSSPLISGSYGSYNEQFFGPGTRLTVL.

The V and J genes are TRBV19 and TRBJ1-2; 8 bases map to TRBD1. The CDR3 has 12 residues. Germline trimming cut 7 bases from V and 8 bases from J; bases unmatched to any gene: 6. The germline V gene has CDR1 LNHDA and CDR2 SQIVND (reference sequence). The CDR3, as DNA: TGTGCCAGTACCCGGACAGGGAGCGGCTACACCTTC. It yields the protein CASTRTGSGYTF.